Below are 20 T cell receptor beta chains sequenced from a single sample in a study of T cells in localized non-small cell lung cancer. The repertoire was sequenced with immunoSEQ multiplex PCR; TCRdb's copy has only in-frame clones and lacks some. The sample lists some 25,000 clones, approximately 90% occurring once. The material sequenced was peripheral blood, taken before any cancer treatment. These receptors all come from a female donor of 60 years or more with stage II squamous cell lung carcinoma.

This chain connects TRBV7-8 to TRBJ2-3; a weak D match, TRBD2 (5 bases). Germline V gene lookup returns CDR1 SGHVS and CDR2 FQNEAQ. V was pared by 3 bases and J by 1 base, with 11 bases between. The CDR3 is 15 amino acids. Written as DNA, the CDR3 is TGTGCCAGCAGCTTGAGAGCGGCCGGCACAGATACGCAGTATTTT. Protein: CASSLRAAGTDTQYF.

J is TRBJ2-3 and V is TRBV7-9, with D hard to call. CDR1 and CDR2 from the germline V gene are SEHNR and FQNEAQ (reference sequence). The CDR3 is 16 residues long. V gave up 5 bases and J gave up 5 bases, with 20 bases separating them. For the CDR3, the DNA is TGTGCCAGCAGCCCTGCAGGTCTTGTGCTTAAAGATACGCAGTATTTT. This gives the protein CASSPAGLVLKDTQYF.

The CDR3 region is CASSLTLGTASSGANVLTF. The DNA of the CDR3 is TGTGCCAGCAGCTTAACACTGGGGACAGCGAGCTCTGGGGCCAACGTCCTGACTTTC. V usage is TRBV7-3 and J usage is TRBJ2-6, with TRBD1 identical over 7 bases. V shed 0 bases and J 0 bases; nucleotides not matched to a gene: 8. The CDR3 extends over 19 amino acids. Germline V lookup: CDR1 SGHTA, CDR2 FQGTGA.

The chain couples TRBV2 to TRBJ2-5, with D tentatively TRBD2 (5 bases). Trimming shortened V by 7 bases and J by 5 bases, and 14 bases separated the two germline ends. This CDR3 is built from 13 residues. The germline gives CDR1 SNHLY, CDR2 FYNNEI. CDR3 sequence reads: CASTIHGGETQYF. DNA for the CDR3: TGTGCCAGCACCATCCACGGCGGGGAGACCCAGTACTTC.

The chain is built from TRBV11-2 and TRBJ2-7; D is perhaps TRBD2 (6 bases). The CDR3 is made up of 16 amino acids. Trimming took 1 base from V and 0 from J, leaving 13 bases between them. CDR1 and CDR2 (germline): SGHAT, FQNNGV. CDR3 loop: CASSLGWLAHSYEQYF. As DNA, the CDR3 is TGTGCCAGCAGCTTAGGGTGGCTAGCGCACTCCTACGAGCAGTACTTC.

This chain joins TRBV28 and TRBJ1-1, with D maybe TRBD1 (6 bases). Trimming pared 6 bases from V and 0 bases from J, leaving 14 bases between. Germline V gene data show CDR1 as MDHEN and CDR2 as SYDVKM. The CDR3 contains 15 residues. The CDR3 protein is CASSPIGQLNTEAFF. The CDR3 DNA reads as TGTGCCAGCAGCCCCATTGGACAGCTGAACACTGAAGCTTTCTTT.

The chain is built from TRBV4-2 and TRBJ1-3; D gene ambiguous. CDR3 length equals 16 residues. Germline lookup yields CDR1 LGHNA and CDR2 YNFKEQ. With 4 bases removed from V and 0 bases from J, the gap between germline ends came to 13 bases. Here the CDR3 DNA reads TGTGCCAGCAGCCTCCGAGGGAAGAGCTCTGGAAACACCATATATTTT. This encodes CASSLRGKSSGNTIYF.

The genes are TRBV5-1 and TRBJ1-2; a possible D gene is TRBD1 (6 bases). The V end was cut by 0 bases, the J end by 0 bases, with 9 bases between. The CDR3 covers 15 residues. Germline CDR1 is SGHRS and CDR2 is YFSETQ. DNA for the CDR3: TGCGCCAGCAGCTTGGGACAGGCCGCTAACTATGGCTACACCTTC. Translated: CASSLGQAANYGYTF.

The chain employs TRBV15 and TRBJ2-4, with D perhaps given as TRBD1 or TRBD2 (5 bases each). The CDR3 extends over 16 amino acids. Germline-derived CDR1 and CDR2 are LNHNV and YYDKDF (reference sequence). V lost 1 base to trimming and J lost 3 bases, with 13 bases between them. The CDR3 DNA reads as TGTGCCACCAGCAGAGGAACGCTGGGGGTCAAAAACATTCAGTACTTC. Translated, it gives CATSRGTLGVKNIQYF.

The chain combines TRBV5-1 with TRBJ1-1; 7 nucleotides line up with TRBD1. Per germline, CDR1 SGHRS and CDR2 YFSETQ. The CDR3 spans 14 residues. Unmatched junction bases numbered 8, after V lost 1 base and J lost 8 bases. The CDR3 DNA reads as TGCGCCAGCAGCTTGCTCCCTGGGACAGTCGAAGCTTTCTTT. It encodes CASSLLPGTVEAFF.

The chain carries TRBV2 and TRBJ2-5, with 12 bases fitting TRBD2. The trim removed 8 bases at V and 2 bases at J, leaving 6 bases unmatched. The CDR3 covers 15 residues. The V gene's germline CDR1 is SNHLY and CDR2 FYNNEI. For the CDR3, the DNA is TGTGCCAGCGCCAGGACTAGCGGGGCGCAAGAGACCCAGTACTTC. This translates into CASARTSGAQETQYF.

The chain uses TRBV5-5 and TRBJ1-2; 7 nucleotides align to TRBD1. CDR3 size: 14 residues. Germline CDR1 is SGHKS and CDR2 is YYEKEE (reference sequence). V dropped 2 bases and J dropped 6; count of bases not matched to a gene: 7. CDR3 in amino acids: CASSLGGRGHGYTF. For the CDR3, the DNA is TGTGCCAGCAGCTTAGGGGGCAGGGGCCATGGCTACACCTTC.

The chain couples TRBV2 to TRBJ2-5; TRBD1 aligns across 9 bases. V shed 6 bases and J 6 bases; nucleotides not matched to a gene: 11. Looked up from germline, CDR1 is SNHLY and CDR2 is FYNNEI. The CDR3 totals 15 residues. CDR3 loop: CASSVDRGRQKTQYF. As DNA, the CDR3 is TGTGCCAGCAGCGTGGACAGGGGACGTCAAAAGACCCAGTACTTC.

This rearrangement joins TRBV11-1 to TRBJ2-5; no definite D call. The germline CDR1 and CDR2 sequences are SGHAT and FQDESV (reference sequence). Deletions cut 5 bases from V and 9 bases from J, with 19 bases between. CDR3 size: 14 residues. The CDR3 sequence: CASSPVTVGLAQYF. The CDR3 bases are TGTGCCAGCAGCCCTGTTACGGTTGGTTTGGCCCAGTACTTC.

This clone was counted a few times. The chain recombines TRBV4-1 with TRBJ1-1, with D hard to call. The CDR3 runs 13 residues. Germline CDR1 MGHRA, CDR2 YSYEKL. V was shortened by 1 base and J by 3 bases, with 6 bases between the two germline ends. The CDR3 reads CASSQGAYTEAFF. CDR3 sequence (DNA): TGCGCCAGCAGCCAAGGGGCGTACACTGAAGCTTTCTTT.

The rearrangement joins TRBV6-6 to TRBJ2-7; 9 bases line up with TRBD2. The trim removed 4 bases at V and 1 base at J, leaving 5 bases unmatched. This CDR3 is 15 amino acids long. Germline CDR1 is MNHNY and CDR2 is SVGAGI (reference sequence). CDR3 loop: CASSSAGGLSYEQYF. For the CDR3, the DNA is TGTGCCAGCAGTTCGGCGGGGGGGCTATCCTACGAGCAGTACTTC.

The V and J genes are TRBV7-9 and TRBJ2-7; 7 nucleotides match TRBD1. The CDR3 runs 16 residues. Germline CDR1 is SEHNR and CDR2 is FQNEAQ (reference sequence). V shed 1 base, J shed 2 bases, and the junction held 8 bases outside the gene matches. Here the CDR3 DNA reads TGTGCCAGCAGCTTAGGTCGGGACAGAAAGACCTACGAGCAGTACTTC. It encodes CASSLGRDRKTYEQYF.

The DNA for the CDR3 is TGTGCCAGCAGCAACCGGGACGGAACGTACGAGCAGTACTTC. Its protein is CASSNRDGTYEQYF. V usage is TRBV11-1 and J usage is TRBJ2-7; D is possibly TRBD1 or TRBD2 (5 bases each). Trimming removed 5 bases at V and 4 bases at J, with 15 bases between. This CDR3 is 14 amino acids long. CDR1 and CDR2 from the germline V gene are SGHAT and FQDESV (reference sequence). The full variable domain, completed using reference TRBV11-1 and TRBJ2-7, is EAEVAQSPRYKITEKSQAVAFWCDPISGHATLYWYRQILGQGPELLVQFQDESVVDDSQLPKDRFSAERLKGVDSTLKIQPAELGDSAMYLCASSNRDGTYEQYFGPGTRLTVT.

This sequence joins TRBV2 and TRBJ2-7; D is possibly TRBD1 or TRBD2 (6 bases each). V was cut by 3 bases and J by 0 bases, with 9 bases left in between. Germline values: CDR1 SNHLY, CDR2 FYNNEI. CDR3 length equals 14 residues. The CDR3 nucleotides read TGTGCCAGCAGTGAGGGGGGCTCCTCCTACGAGCAGTACTTC. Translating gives CASSEGGSSYEQYF.

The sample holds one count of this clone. The CDR3 loop reads CASTVDQGGKLFF. The CDR3 bases are TGCGCCAGCACCGTCGACCAAGGGGGGAAACTGTTTTTT. The chain uses TRBV5-1 and TRBJ1-4; a weak D match, TRBD1 (6 bases). Trimming pared 6 bases from V and 11 bases from J, leaving 17 bases between. Germline CDR1 is SGHRS and CDR2 is YFSETQ. The CDR3 sequence is 13 residues long.